This T cell receptor beta chain was observed in a study of cytomegalovirus exposure and HLA in healthy donors. In the study overall: The same platform was used for the 110 or so validation repertoires and the roughly 680 first-cohort repertoires, a later analysis reported. Findings and caveats of the study: One later analysis, an examination of the roughly 130 validation repertoires, found that first-cohort TCR clusters tended to co-occur in them. In vitro assays verified that three CMV-associated chains recognized CMV antigens specifically. 150 to 200 TCR beta chains were listed as cytomegalovirus-associated.

Method: immunoSEQ multiplex PCR; TCRdb's copy keeps in-frame clones and lacks some. The sample records roughly 200,000 clones, roughly nine tenths being singletons. There are 14 residues in the CDR3. V was pared by 0 bases and J by 6 bases, with 2 bases of the junction left unmatched. The germline V gene has CDR1 SGDLS and CDR2 YYNGEE. This clone occurred a few times. What it recognizes is unknown. The receptor comes from a man aged 25-45 years in good health and CMV-seropositive. Sequenced sample: PBMCs. V usage is TRBV9 and J usage is TRBJ2-1; 8 positions match TRBD2. CDR3 in amino acids: CASSVGGGSNEQFF. CDR3 sequence (DNA): TGTGCCAGCAGCGTAGGCGGGGGGTCCAATGAGCAGTTCTTC. The full variable domain, in which reference TRBV9 and TRBJ2-1 provide the parts outside the CDR3, is DSGVTQTPKHLITATGQRVTLRCSPRSGDLSVYWYQQSLDQGLQFLIQYYNGEERAKGNILERFSAQQFPDLHSELNLSSLELGDSALYFCASSVGGGSNEQFFGPGTRLTVL.